This entry is about one T cell receptor (beta chain). This specimen comes from a study of T cell changes during pregnancy in multiple sclerosis. Trimming took off 2 bases at V and 8 bases at J, with 13 bases between the two ends. Germline V gene data show CDR1 as MNHNS and CDR2 as SASEGT. The CDR3 has 14 amino acids. The data were produced by immunoSEQ multiplex PCR, yet TCRdb's version contains in-frame clones alone and is incomplete. The sample consists of some 60,000 clones, around nine tenths of them appearing once. This TCR derives from a female donor with multiple sclerosis, enrolled in a pregnancy study. The sample consisted of CD4+ T cells from peripheral blood mononuclear cells, taken in the third trimester of pregnancy. The chain carries TRBV6-1 and TRBJ1-3; tentatively, D is TRBD1 (5 bases). DNA of the CDR3: TGTGCCAGCAGTGAAAGGACAAGTTTTGACACCATATATTTT. Translating it yields CASSERTSFDTIYF.